The rows below give T cell receptor beta chains drawn from one sample of a study of T cells in Graves' hyperthyroidism and ophthalmopathy. TCRdb called the multiplex PCR reads again in MiXCR, with one record for every CDR3 protein. The sample lists roughly 700,000 distinct CDR3 sequences, roughly 15% occurring once. The sample taken for sequencing was blood. These receptors originate from a woman in her late teens or twenties with Graves' hyperthyroidism. Both conserved end residues are part of each CDR3. D genes are given only for firm matches.

v_call	d_call	j_call	cdr3_aa
TRBV20-1	TRBD2	TRBJ2-1	CSAPGRASGRGSYNEQFF
TRBV20-1	TRBD1	TRBJ2-7	CSARESGTVPYEQYF
TRBV15	-	TRBJ2-2	CATSRRDTGELFF
TRBV10-3	TRBD2	TRBJ2-1	CAISGTSGRADEQFF
TRBV11-3	TRBD1	TRBJ1-1	CASNGQGSEAFF
TRBV18	-	TRBJ2-4	CASSPERTLAKNIQYF
TRBV27	-	TRBJ1-2	CASSFLGFYGYTF
TRBV6-1	-	TRBJ2-2	CASSESYSTGELFF
TRBV2	-	TRBJ2-3	CASSVQGTGGTDTQYF
TRBV7-8	-	TRBJ2-3	CASSSLGGPPSTDTQYF
TRBV11-2	-	TRBJ2-7	CASSLEGQGRGYEQYF
TRBV4-1	TRBD1	TRBJ1-1	CASSQGQGRATEAFF
TRBV7-2	TRBD1	TRBJ2-7	CASRGQGAHEQYF
TRBV6-2/TRBV6-3	-	TRBJ2-7	CASSRLHDSYEQYF
TRBV24-1	-	TRBJ1-2	CATSDGNARGYTF
TRBV20-1	-	TRBJ1-1	CRASEAGRTNEAFF
TRBV6-2/TRBV6-3	-	TRBJ2-1	CASRLQGSYNEQFF
TRBV30	-	TRBJ2-2	CACDRRKNTGELFF
TRBV7-9	TRBD1	TRBJ2-7	CASSLSGTEFYEQYF
TRBV7-9	-	TRBJ2-1	CASSPRGGSSYNEQFF
TRBV7-6	-	TRBJ1-1	CASSLAGSYTEAFF
TRBV9	-	TRBJ2-3	CASSVGPGGAEPTDTQYF
TRBV18	-	TRBJ2-2	CASSRWVSLVGTGELFF
TRBV30	-	TRBJ1-1	CAWGSVGTEAFF
TRBV7-9	-	TRBJ1-1	CASSFREGTPEAFF
TRBV2	-	TRBJ1-4	CASKRQSATNEKLFF
TRBV19	TRBD1	TRBJ1-5	CASSWTGGSNQPQHF
TRBV6-1	-	TRBJ2-4	CASREGWDIQYF
TRBV20-1	TRBD2	TRBJ2-7	CSAGDLAGGYEQYF
TRBV6-2/TRBV6-3	TRBD2	TRBJ2-2	CASSYWVGLAGNTGELFF
TRBV15	-	TRBJ1-5	CATSRERVSNQPQHF
TRBV6-1	-	TRBJ2-2	CASSEQGHTGELFF
TRBV24-1	-	TRBJ2-3	CATSQFADTQYF
TRBV6-1	-	TRBJ2-1	CASRRQSYNEQFF
TRBV6-5	-	TRBJ1-1	CASSYLPDEAFF
TRBV28	TRBD1	TRBJ1-1	CAIFPGQMNTEAFF
TRBV14	-	TRBJ2-7	CASSSRSRPNYEQYF
TRBV2	-	TRBJ2-7	CASKMWQWGEQYF
TRBV9	-	TRBJ2-1	CASSVQGTPYNEQFF
TRBV11-2	-	TRBJ2-3	CASSRQFYTDTQYF
TRBV6-1	-	TRBJ2-1	CASTPGGFWGDEQFF
TRBV5-1	-	TRBJ1-2	CASSRGRGRSYTF
TRBV11-2	TRBD1	TRBJ1-1	CASNNGGQQAFF
TRBV6-6	TRBD2	TRBJ2-2	CASSYSPGGYTGELFF
TRBV5-1	-	TRBJ2-1	CASSLVLGSYNEQFF
TRBV2	TRBD2	TRBJ2-1	CASIRYRDYNNEQFF
TRBV2	-	TRBJ1-2	CASRPPGGGYYYGYTF
TRBV20-1	-	TRBJ2-3	CSALHRARKPDTQYF
TRBV12-3/TRBV12-4	-	TRBJ1-2	CASSLRSTAMHGYTF
TRBV27	TRBD1	TRBJ2-7	CASSLSGTGEGYEQYF
TRBV25-1	-	TRBJ2-5	CASSEYMDLQETQYF
TRBV7-2	TRBD1	TRBJ1-1	CASKRQGAQDTEAFF